A single sample is the source of the 3 T cell receptor beta chains below, sequenced in a study of blood T cell repertoires in COVID-19. Repertoires were generated with immunoSEQ multiplex PCR, while TCRdb's copy carries only in-frame clones and drops some. The sample shows 150,000 to 200,000 clones, around 80% of them seen only once. Sequencing was carried out using peripheral blood. The source is a young man with active or convalescent COVID-19.

V and J are TRBV6-8 and TRBJ1-3; a possible D gene is TRBD1 (6 bases). Germline CDR1 MNHGY, CDR2 SAAAGT. V lost 0 bases and J lost 0, with 9 bases in between. The CDR3 runs 16 residues. In DNA form, the CDR3 reads TGTGCCAGCAGTTACTCGACAGGCTGCTCTGGAAACACCATATATTTT. Amino acids: CASSYSTGCSGNTIYF.

The chain combines TRBV24-1 with TRBJ2-5; a weak D match, TRBD1 (6 bases). The ends were cut back, 8 bases at V and 1 base at J, with 19 bases in the middle. CDR3 length: 16 amino acids. CDR1 KGHDR and CDR2 SFDVKD come from the germline V gene. CDR3 region: CATNRGDTLTQETQYF. The CDR3 region has the DNA TGTGCCACCAATCGAGGGGACACTTTAACCCAAGAGACCCAGTACTTC.

The chain carries TRBV23-1 and TRBJ2-7; TRBD1 matches at 8 bases. TRBV23-1 is assigned to the ORF class and has an uncertain function. This CDR3 comprises 12 residues. Trimming removed 5 bases from V and 9 bases from J; junction bases left unmatched: 6. The CDR3 spells CASSGQGGGQYV. The CDR3 region has the DNA TGCGCCAGCAGTGGACAGGGAGGTGGGCAGTACGTC.